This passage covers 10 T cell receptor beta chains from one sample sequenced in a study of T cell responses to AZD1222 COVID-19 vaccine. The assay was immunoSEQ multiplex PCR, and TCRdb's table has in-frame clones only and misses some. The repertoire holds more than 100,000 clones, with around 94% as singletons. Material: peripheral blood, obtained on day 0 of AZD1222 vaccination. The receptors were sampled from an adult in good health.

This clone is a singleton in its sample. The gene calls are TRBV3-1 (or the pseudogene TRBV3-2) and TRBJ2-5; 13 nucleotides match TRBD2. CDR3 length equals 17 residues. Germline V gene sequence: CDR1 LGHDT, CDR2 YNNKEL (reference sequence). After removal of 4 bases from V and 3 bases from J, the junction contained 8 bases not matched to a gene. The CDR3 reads CASSLRTSGRGEETQYF. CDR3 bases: TGTGCCAGCAGCCTAAGGACTAGCGGGAGAGGGGAAGAGACCCAGTACTTC.

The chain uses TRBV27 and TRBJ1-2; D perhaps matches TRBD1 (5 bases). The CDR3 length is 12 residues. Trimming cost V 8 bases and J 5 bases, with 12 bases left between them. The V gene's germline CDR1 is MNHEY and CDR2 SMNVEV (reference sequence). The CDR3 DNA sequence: TGTGCCAGCCGGGGGACGGCTTATGGCTACACCTTC. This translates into CASRGTAYGYTF.

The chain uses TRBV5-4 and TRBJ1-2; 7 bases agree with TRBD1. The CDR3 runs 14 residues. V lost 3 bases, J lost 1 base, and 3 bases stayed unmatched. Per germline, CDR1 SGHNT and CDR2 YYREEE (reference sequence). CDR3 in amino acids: CASSSGQVNYGYTF. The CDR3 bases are TGTGCCAGCAGCTCTGGACAGGTTAACTATGGCTACACCTTC.

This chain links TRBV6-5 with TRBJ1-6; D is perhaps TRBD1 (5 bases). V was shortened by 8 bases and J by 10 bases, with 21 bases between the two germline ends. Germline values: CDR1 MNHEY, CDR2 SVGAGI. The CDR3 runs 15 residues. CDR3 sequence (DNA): TGTGCCAGCTCCGTTGATAGGGGCGCGGGGTCACCCCTCCACTTT. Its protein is CASSVDRGAGSPLHF.

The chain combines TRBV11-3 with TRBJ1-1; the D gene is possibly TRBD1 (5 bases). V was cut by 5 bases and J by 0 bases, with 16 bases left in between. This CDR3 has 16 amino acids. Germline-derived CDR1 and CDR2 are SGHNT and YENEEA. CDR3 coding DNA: TGTGCCAGCAGCGGAGGGGCAGGAAGCCTGAACACTGAAGCTTTCTTT. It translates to CASSGGAGSLNTEAFF.

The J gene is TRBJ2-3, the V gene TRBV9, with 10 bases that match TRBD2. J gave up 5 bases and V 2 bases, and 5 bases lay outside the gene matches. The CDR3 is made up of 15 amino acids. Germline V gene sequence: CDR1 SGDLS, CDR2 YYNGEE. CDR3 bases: TGTGCCAGCAGCGTTAGCGGGGGGAATTTAGATACGCAGTATTTT. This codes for CASSVSGGNLDTQYF.

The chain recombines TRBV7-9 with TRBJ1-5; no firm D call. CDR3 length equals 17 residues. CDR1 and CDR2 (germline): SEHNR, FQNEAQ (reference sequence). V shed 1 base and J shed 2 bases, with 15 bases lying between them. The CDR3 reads CASSLVESGIGNQPQHF. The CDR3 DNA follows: TGTGCCAGCAGCTTAGTTGAATCGGGTATAGGCAATCAGCCCCAGCATTTT.

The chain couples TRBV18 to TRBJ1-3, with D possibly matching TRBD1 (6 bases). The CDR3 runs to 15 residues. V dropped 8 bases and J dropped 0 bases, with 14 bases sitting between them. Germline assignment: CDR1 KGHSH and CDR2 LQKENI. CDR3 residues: CASRLGAGSGNTIYF. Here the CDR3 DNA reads TGTGCCAGCCGACTGGGGGCAGGCTCTGGAAACACCATATATTTT.

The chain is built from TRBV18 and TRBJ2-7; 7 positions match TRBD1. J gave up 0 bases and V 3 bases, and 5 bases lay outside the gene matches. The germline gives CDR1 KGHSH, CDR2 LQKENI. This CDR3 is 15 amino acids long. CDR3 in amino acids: CASSPTGANSYEQYV. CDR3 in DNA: TGTGCCAGCTCACCTACAGGGGCCAACTCCTACGAGCAGTACGTC.

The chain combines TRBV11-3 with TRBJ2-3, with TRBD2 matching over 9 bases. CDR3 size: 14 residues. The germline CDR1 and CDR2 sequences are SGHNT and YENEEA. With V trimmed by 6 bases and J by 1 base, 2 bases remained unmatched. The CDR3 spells CASRRLAGTDTQYF. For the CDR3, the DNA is TGTGCCAGCAGAAGACTAGCGGGCACAGATACGCAGTATTTT. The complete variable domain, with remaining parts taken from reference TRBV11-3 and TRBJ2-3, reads EAGVVQSPRYKIIEKKQPVAFWCNPISGHNTLYWYLQNLGQGPELLIRYENEEAVDDSQLPKDRFSAERLKGVDSTLKIQPAELGDSAVYLCASRRLAGTDTQYFGPGTRLTVL.